This T cell receptor (beta chain) was sequenced during a study of T cells after yellow fever vaccination. Study-wide context: Fractions of low cell number were prepared using SMART-Seq v4 Ultra Low Input. Study conclusions and caveats: The bulk population could contribute abundant contaminating clonotypes to FACS-sorted repertoires.

CDR1 is LGHDT, CDR2 YNNKEL, per germline (reference sequence). CDR3 length: 14 amino acids. This clonotype was counted many times. Its specificity is unknown. A read error may account for a junction end that differs from germline. The study made its TCR cDNA through 5'RACE template switching. That step introduced a universal primer site along with UMIs. TCRdb re-called the 5' RACE reads through MiXCR, storing one row per CDR3 protein. The repertoire holds some 320,000 distinct CDR3 sequences, with approximately 12% as singletons. This TCR derives from a man between 18 and 29 years old who received the YFV17D yellow fever vaccine. This rearrangement joins TRBV3-1 to TRBJ2-3, with D possibly TRBD2 on 5 matching bases. The source material was CD4+ T cells sorted from PBMCs, sampled 45 days after the yellow fever booster vaccination. CDR3 sequence reads: CASSQEGGTDTQYF. The CDR3 region has the DNA TGCGCCAGCAGCCAAGAGGGCGGAACAGATACGCAGTATTTT.